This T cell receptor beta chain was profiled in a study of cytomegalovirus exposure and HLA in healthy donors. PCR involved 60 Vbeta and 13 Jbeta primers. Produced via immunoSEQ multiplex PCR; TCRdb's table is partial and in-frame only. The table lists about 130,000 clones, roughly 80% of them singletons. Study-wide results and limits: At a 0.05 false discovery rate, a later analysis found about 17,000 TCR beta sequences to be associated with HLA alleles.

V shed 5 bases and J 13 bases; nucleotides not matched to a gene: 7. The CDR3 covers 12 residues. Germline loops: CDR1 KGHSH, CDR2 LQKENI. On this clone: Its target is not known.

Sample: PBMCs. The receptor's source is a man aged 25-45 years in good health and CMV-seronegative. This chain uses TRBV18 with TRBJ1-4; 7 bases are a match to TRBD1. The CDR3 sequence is CASSDDRVGLFF. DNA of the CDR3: TGTGCCAGCTCAGACGACAGGGTTGGACTGTTTTTT.